The 4 T cell receptor beta chains below come from one sample, sequenced in a study of CD8 T cells in ankylosing spondylitis. Study findings and constraints: A TCR beta motif made of fewer than ten highly homologous variants seemed typical of ankylosing spondylitis blood.

Their target antigens are unknown. MiXCR, applied by TCRdb to the 5' RACE reads, yields one record per CDR3 protein. The table includes about 540,000 distinct CDR3 sequences, approximately 12% detected once. The material sequenced was blood, either unsorted or a sorted T cell fraction (not recorded which). The receptors originated from a male donor with ankylosing spondylitis.

This clonotype showed up many times. This sequence joins TRBV12-3 or TRBV12-4 and TRBJ2-1, with D possibly TRBD1 on 5 matching bases. The length of the CDR3 is 15 residues. V lost 7 bases and J 0 bases, leaving 13 bases between the germline ends. Here the CDR3 reads CASTLGQISYNEQFF. In DNA, the CDR3 is TGTGCCAGCACCCTGGGGCAAATCTCCTACAATGAGCAGTTCTTC.

This clonotype was counted at least ten times. The gene calls are TRBV5-1 and TRBJ2-7, with D uncertain. CDR3 length: 14 amino acids. Trimming removed 2 bases at V and 0 bases at J, with 9 bases between. Germline V gene data show CDR1 as SGHRS and CDR2 as YFSETQ. CDR3 residues: CASSLTASSYEQYF. DNA for the CDR3: TGCGCCAGCAGCTTAACGGCTAGCTCCTACGAGCAGTACTTC. Together with reference TRBV5-1 and TRBJ2-7, the CDR3 gives the full variable domain: KAGVTQTPRYLIKTRGQQVTLSCSPISGHRSVSWYQQTPGQGLQFLFEYFSETQRNKGNFPGRFSGRQFSNSRSEMNVSTLELGDSALYLCASSLTASSYEQYFGPGTRLTVT.

V and J are TRBV7-9 and TRBJ1-1; D is possibly TRBD1 (6 bases). V lost 2 bases, J lost 1 base, and 8 bases lay in between. This CDR3 is 14 amino acids long. CDR1 and CDR2 (germline): SEHNR, FQNEAQ (reference sequence). CDR3 bases: TGTGCCAGCAGCTTAATGACAGGGAACACTGAAGCTTTCTTT. Its protein product is CASSLMTGNTEAFF.

This clonotype was counted ten times or more. The rearrangement uses TRBV12-3 or TRBV12-4 and TRBJ2-7; D not certain. V was clipped by 6 bases and J by 3 bases, with 12 bases between them. The CDR3 is 13 amino acids. Here the CDR3 reads CASSRGLSYEQYF. The CDR3 DNA reads as TGTGCCAGCAGCAGAGGATTGAGCTACGAGCAGTACTTC.